One and the same sample provided the 6 T cell receptor beta chains below, sequenced in a study of T cells in tumors after PD-1 blockade. Assay: immunoSEQ multiplex PCR; the TCRdb copy retains only in-frame clones and omits some. This sample yields 45,000 or so clones, of which roughly 80% are seen a single time; 8% to 10% belongs to the top ten. The specimen comprised PBMCs, sampled before anti-PD-1 therapy. The receptors originated from a human donor with advanced basal cell or squamous cell carcinoma (not recorded which).

This clone was observed a few times. This chain links TRBV10-3 with TRBJ2-5; D gene ambiguous. Germline CDR1 and CDR2: ENHRY and SYGVKD. V lost 8 bases, J lost 4 bases, and 14 bases lay in between. CDR3 length equals 13 residues. In DNA, the CDR3 is TGTGCCATCGCGATAGCTTTGGGAGAGACCCAGTACTTC. Translation gives CAIAIALGETQYF.

The rearrangement links TRBV12-3 or TRBV12-4 to TRBJ1-3; D gene unclear. With 5 bases removed from V and 0 bases from J, the gap between germline ends came to 2 bases. This CDR3 is built from 12 residues. CDR3 sequence: CASSLSGNTIYF. In DNA, the CDR3 is TGTGCCAGCAGTCTCTCTGGAAACACCATATATTTT.

The rearrangement uses TRBV5-6 and TRBJ2-1, with 9 bases identical to TRBD2. V gave up 0 bases and J gave up 5 bases; unmatched junction bases: 3. Per the germline V gene, CDR1 is SGHDT and CDR2 is YYEEEE. This CDR3 has 15 residues. This CDR3 is CASSLVASGDNEQFF. The CDR3 DNA follows: TGTGCCAGCAGCTTGGTGGCTAGCGGGGACAATGAGCAGTTCTTC.

This rearrangement joins TRBV6-5 to TRBJ1-4, with D possibly matching TRBD1 (6 bases). The CDR3 runs 14 residues. The ends were cut back, 6 bases at V and 8 bases at J, with 16 bases in the middle. Germline V gene data show CDR1 as MNHEY and CDR2 as SVGAGI. The CDR3 DNA is TGTGCCAGCAGGGACCTGGGGGCTGGGGAAAAACTGTTTTTT. As protein: CASRDLGAGEKLFF.

V and J are TRBV7-8 and TRBJ1-1; D is unclear. V lost 3 bases to trimming and J lost 1 base, with 0 bases between them. The CDR3 is 11 residues long. Germline lookup yields CDR1 SGHVS and CDR2 FQNEAQ. CDR3 nucleotides: TGTGCCAGCAGCTTGAACACTGAAGCTTTCTTT. This translates into CASSLNTEAFF. Based on the CDR3 plus reference TRBV7-8 and TRBJ1-1, the full variable domain is GAGVSQSPRYKVAKRGQDVALRCDPISGHVSLFWYQQALGQGPEFLTYFQNEAQLDKSGLPSDRFFAERPEGSVSTLKIQRTQQEDSAVYLCASSLNTEAFFGQGTRLTVV.

The rearrangement links TRBV5-1 to TRBJ1-2, with D possibly matching TRBD1 (6 bases). The CDR3 runs 15 residues. V lost 4 bases to trimming and J lost 8 bases, with 21 bases between them. The V gene's germline CDR1 is SGHRS and CDR2 YFSETQ. This CDR3 reads CASSPAGAQKYGYTF. The CDR3 DNA reads as TGCGCCAGCAGCCCGGCGGGGGCACAGAAATACGGCTACACCTTC.